This entry features one T cell receptor (beta chain) sequence. A much more abundant neighbour one base away suggests this may be a read error. The record originates from a study of T cells after yellow fever vaccination. TCRdb re-analysed the 5' RACE reads in MiXCR, keeping a single row per CDR3 protein. This table has 240,000 or so distinct CDR3 sequences, about 7% appearing once. The sequenced sample was CD4+ T cells sorted from PBMCs, obtained 15 days after the yellow fever booster vaccination. This clonotype originated in a man aged 25-40 years who received the YFV17D yellow fever vaccine.

As DNA, the CDR3 is TGTGCCAGCAGCTTAGTCGGGATCGGCTCCTACGAGCAGTACTTC. Its translation is CASSLVGIGSYEQYF. The rearrangement joins TRBV7-9 to TRBJ2-7; D is possibly TRBD2 (5 bases). The CDR3 has 15 residues. The germline CDR1 and CDR2 sequences are SEHNR and FQNEAQ (reference sequence). V gave up 1 base and J gave up 0 bases, with 10 bases separating them.